This T cell receptor (beta chain) derives from a study of blood T cell repertoires in COVID-19. CDR3 length: 11 residues. Germline V gene data show CDR1 as SGHNT and CDR2 as YENEEA. With 11 bases removed from V and 5 bases from J, the gap between germline ends came to 10 bases. Authors' methods: Amplification of reference gene primers provided the estimated nucleated cell counts. Repertoires were generated with immunoSEQ multiplex PCR, while TCRdb's copy carries only in-frame clones and drops some. That table is the source of V, J and clone size, and D and trimming were worked out from the DNA. The data hold 250,000 to 350,000 clones, with 80% to 85% observed a single time.

The receptor was derived from a person between 65 and 79 years old with COVID-19, enrolled during active disease. V gene TRBV11-3 combines with J gene TRBJ2-1; D is perhaps TRBD2 (5 bases). The sample taken for sequencing was peripheral blood. The DNA of the CDR3 is TGTGCCTCCGGAGGAGACAATGAGCAGTTCTTC. Translated, it gives CASGGDNEQFF. The full variable domain, completed using reference TRBV11-3 and TRBJ2-1, is EAGVVQSPRYKIIEKKQPVAFWCNPISGHNTLYWYLQNLGQGPELLIRYENEEAVDDSQLPKDRFSAERLKGVDSTLKIQPAELGDSAVYLCASGGDNEQFFGPGTRLTVL.